This TCR beta chain emerged from a study of Tregs in tolerant kidney transplant recipients. Study-level findings and limits: Activated donor B cell expansion appeared to reveal the most relevant donor-specific TCRbeta repertoire. Findings come from small patient numbers and require larger validation.

Unstimulated regulatory T cells (CD4+CD25+CD127-), CD4+CD25- non-regulatory cells, CD4 and CD8 cells were FACS-sorted from thawed PBMCs. Libraries were prepared by immunoSEQ multiplex PCR; TCRdb keeps only in-frame clonotypes and omits some of them. The table includes some 68,000 clones, about 83% detected once. The germline V gene has CDR1 KGHSH and CDR2 LQKENI. The ends lost 3 bases at V and 2 bases at J; junction bases unmatched: 5. The CDR3 is 16 amino acids. A note on this clone: The antigen is undetermined.

What was sequenced was CD4+ T cells from blood. The chain has TRBV18 and TRBJ2-3; TRBD2 matches 10 bases. The sequence derives from a human donor in good health. The CDR3, as DNA: TGTGCCAGCTCACCCGCTAGCGGGGGTTTCACAGATACGCAGTATTTT. It is translated as CASSPASGGFTDTQYF.